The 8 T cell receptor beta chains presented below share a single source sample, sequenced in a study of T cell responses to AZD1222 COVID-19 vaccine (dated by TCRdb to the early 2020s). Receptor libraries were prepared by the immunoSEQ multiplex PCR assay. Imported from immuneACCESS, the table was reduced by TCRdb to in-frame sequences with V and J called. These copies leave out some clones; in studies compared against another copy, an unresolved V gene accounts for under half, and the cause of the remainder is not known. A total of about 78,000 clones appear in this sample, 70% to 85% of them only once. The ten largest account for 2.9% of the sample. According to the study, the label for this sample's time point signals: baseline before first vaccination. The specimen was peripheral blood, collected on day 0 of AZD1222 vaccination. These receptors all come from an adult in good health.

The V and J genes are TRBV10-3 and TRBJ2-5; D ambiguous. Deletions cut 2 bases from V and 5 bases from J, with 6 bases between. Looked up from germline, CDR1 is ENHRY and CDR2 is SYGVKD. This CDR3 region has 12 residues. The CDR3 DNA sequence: TGTGCCATCAGTGAGGTCAGGGAGACCCAGTACTTC. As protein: CAISEVRETQYF.

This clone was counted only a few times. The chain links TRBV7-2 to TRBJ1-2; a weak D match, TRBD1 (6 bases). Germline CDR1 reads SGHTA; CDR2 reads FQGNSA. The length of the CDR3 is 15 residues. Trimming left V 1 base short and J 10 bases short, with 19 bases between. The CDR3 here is CASSLDPGARRAYTF. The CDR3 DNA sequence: TGTGCCAGCAGCTTAGATCCGGGGGCCCGGAGGGCCTACACCTTC.

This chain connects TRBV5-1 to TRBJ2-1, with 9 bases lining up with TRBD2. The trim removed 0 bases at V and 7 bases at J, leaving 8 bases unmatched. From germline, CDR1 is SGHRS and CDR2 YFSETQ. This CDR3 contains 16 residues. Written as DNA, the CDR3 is TGCGCCAGCAGCTTGGAGGCGGGGGGGCAGTGGAATGAGCAGTTCTTC. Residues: CASSLEAGGQWNEQFF.

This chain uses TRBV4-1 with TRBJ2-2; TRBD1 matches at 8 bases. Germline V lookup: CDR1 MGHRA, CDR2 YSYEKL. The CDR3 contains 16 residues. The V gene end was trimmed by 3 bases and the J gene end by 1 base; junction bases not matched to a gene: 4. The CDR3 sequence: CASSQYTGGNTGELFF. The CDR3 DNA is TGCGCCAGCAGCCAGTATACAGGGGGGAACACCGGGGAGCTGTTTTTT.

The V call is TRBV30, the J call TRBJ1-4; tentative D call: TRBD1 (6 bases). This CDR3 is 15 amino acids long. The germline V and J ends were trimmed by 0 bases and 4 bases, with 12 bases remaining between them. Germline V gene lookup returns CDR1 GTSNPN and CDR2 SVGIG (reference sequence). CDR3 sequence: CAWSVLGGGNEKLFF. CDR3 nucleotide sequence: TGTGCCTGGAGTGTACTTGGAGGGGGTAATGAAAAACTGTTTTTT.

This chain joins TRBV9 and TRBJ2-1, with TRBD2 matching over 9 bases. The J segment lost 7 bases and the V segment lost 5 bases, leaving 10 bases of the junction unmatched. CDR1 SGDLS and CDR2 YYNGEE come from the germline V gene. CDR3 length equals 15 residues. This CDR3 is CASSPGGGRANEQFF. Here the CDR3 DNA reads TGTGCCAGCAGTCCCGGTGGCGGGAGGGCAAATGAGCAGTTCTTC.

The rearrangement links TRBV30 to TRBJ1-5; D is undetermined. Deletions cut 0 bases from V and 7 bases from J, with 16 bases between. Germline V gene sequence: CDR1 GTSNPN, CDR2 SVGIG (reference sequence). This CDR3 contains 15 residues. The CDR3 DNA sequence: TGTGCCTGGAGTGTACCCGACCTGACGGGACAGCCCCAGCATTTT. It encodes CAWSVPDLTGQPQHF.

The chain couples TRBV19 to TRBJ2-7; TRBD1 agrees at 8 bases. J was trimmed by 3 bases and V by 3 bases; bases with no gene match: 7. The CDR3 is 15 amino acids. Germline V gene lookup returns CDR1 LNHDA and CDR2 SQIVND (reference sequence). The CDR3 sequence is CASSISDGQGYEQYF. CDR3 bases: TGTGCCAGTAGTATCTCCGATGGACAGGGCTACGAGCAGTACTTC.